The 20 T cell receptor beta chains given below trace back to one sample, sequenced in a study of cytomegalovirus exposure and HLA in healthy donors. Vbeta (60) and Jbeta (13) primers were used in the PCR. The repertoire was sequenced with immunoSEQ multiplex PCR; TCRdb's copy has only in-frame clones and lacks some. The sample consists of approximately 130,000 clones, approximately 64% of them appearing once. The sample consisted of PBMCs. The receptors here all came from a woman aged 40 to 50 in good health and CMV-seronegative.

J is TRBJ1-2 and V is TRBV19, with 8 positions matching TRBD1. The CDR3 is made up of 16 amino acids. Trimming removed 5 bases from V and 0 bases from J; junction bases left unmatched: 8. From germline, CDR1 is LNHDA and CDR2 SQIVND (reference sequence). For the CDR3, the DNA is TGTGCCAGTAGTTCGCAAGGGACAGGCGCTAACTATGGCTACACCTTC. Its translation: CASSSQGTGANYGYTF.

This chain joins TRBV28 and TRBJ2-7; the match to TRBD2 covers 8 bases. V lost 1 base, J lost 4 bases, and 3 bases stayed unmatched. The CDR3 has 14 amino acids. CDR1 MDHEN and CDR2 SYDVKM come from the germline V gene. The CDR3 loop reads CASSLYREGYEQYF. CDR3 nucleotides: TGTGCCAGCAGTTTATATCGGGAGGGGTACGAGCAGTACTTC.

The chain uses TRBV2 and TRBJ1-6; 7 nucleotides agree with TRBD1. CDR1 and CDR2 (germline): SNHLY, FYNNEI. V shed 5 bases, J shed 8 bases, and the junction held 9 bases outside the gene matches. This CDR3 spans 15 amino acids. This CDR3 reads CASSWDSPSDSPLHF. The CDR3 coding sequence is TGTGCCAGCAGTTGGGACAGTCCCTCAGATTCACCCCTCCACTTT.

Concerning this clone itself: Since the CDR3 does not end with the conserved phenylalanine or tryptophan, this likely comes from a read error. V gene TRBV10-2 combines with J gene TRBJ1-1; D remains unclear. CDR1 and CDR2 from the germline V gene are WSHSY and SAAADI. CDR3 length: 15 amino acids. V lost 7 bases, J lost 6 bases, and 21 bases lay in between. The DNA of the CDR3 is TGCGCCAGCACTGTGTCCCCGGTGGAGTTGGCTGAAGCTTTCCTT. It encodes CASTVSPVELAEAFL.

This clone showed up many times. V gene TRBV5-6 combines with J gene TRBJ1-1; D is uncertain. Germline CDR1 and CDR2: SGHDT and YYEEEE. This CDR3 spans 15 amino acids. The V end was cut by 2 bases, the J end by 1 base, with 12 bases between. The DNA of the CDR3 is TGTGCCAGCAGCTTAGAGGGATTCTCGAACACTGAAGCTTTCTTT. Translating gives CASSLEGFSNTEAFF.

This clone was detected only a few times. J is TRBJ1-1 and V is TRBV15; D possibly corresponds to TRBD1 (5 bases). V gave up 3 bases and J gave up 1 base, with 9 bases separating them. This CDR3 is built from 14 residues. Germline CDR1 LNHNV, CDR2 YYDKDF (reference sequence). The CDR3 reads CATSRLQENTEAFF. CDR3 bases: TGTGCCACCAGCAGGCTACAGGAGAACACTGAAGCTTTCTTT.

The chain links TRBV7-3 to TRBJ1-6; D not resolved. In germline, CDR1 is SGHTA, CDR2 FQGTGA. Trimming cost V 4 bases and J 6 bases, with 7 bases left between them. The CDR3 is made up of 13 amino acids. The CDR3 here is CASSSLLNSPLHF. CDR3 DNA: TGTGCCAGCAGCTCCTTACTTAATTCACCCCTCCACTTT.

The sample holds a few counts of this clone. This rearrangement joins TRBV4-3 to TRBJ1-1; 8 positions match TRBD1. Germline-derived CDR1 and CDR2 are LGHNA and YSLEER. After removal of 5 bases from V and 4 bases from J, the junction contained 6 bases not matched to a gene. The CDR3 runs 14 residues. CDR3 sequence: CASSEVTGATEAFF. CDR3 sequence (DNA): TGCGCCAGCAGCGAAGTGACAGGGGCCACTGAAGCTTTCTTT.

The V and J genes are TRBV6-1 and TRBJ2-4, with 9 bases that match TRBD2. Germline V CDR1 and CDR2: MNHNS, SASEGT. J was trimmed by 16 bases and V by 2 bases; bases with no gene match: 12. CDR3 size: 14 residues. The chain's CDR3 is CASSEPRGGRHLYF. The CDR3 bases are TGTGCCAGCAGTGAACCGCGGGGGGGCCGACACTTATACTTC.

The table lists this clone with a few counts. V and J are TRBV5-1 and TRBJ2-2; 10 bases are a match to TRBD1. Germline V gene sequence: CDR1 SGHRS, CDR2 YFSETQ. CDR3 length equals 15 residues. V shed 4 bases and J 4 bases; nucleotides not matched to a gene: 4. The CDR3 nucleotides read TGCGCCAGCAGCACGACAGGGGGCGTCACCGGGGAGCTGTTTTTT. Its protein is CASSTTGGVTGELFF.

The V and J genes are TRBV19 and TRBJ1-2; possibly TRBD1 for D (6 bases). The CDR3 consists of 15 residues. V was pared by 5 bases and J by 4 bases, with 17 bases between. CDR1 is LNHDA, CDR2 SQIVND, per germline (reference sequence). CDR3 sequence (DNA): TGTGCCAGTAGTCAGCGCGCAGGGGTGAGCTATGGCTACACCTTC. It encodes CASSQRAGVSYGYTF. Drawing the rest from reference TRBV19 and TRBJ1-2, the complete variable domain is DGGITQSPKYLFRKEGQNVTLSCEQNLNHDAMYWYRQDPGQGLRLIYYSQIVNDFQKGDIAEGYSVSREKKESFPLTVTSAQKNPTAFYLCASSQRAGVSYGYTFGSGTRLTVV.

Here the CDR3 reads CASSRIGQDEQFF. CDR3 bases: TGTGCCAGTAGCCGTATAGGACAGGATGAGCAGTTCTTC. The V call is TRBV19, the J call TRBJ2-1; TRBD1 matches at 7 bases. This CDR3 is built from 13 residues. In germline, CDR1 is LNHDA, CDR2 SQIVND (reference sequence). Trimming at V came to 6 bases and at J to 8 bases, leaving 7 bases not matched to a gene.

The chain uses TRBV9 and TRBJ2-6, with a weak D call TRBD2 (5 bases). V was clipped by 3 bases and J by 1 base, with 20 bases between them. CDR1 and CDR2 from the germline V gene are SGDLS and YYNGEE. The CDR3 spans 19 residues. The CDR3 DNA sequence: TGTGCCAGCAGCGGAGGGTGGGGAAGTGTAGGTTCTGGGGCCAACGTCCTGACTTTC. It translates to CASSGGWGSVGSGANVLTF.

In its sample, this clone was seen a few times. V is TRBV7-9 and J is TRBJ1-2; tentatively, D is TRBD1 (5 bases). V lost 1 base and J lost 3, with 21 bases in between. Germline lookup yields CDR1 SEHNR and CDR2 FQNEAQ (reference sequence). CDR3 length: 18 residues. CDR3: CASSLGGGDRFWHYGYTF. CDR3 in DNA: TGTGCCAGCAGCTTAGGGGGCGGCGACAGATTCTGGCACTATGGCTACACCTTC.

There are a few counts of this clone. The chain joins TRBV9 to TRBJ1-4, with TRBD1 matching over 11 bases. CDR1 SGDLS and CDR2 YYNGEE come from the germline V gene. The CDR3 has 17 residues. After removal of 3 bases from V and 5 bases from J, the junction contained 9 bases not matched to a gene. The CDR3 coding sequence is TGTGCCAGCAGCGGATCCGGGACAGGGGGAGCAAATGAAAAACTGTTTTTT. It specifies CASSGSGTGGANEKLFF.

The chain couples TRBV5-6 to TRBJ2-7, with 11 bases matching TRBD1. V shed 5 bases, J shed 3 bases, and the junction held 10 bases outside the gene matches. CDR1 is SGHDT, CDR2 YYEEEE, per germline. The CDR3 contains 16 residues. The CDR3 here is CASRPGTGGGNYEQYF. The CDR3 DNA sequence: TGTGCCAGCAGGCCAGGGACAGGGGGTGGGAACTACGAGCAGTACTTC.

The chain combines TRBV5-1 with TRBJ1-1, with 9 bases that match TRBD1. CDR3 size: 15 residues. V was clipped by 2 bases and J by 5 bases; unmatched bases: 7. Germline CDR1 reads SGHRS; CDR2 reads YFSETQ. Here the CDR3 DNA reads TGCGCCAGCAGCTTATCTCCGGGACAGGGAACTGAAGCTTTCTTT. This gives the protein CASSLSPGQGTEAFF.

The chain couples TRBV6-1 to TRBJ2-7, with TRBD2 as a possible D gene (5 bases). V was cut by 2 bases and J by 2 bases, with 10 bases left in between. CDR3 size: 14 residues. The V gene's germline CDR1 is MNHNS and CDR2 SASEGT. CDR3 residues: CASSERGLAYEQYF. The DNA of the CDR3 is TGTGCCAGCAGTGAAAGAGGGTTGGCCTACGAGCAGTACTTC.

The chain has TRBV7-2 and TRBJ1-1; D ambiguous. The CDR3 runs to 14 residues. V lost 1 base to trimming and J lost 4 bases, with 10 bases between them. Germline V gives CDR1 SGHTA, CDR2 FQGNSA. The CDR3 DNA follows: TGTGCCAGCAGCTTAGTAGTTCCTGGCACTGAAGCTTTCTTT. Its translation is CASSLVVPGTEAFF.

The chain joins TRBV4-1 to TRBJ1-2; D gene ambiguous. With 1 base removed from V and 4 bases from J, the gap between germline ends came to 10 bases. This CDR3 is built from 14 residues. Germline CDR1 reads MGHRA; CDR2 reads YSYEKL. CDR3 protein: CASSQVGDSYGYTF. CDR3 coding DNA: TGCGCCAGCAGCCAAGTCGGGGATTCCTATGGCTACACCTTC.